The rows below give T cell receptor beta chains drawn from one sample of a study of early T cells in non-severe SARS-CoV-2 infection. A single record per CDR3 protein comes from TCRdb applying MiXCR to the 5' RACE reads. The sample has approximately 37,000 distinct CDR3 sequences, over 4% seen once. Sequencing was carried out using whole blood. The receptors derive from an adult who was a healthcare worker with PCR-confirmed SARS-CoV-2 infection or an uninfected control (not recorded which). Each CDR3 is given with its conserved first and last residue. Fields, in order: CDR3 length, D gene, clone size, V gene, J gene, CDR3 protein, CDR3 DNA. The D gene is left open where the match is weak. Size values are once, few and many counts, or a class for expanded clones, and some rows have none.

len: 13; d_gene: NA; abundance: few; v_gene: TRBV20-1; j_gene: TRBJ2-7; CDR3aa: CSARETGTYEQYF; CDR3nt: TGCAGTGCTAGAGAGACGGGAACCTACGAGCAGTACTTC
len: 12; d_gene: NA; abundance: many; v_gene: TRBV20-1; j_gene: TRBJ2-7; CDR3aa: CSATRDEYEQYF; CDR3nt: TGCAGTGCTACCCGGGACGAATACGAGCAGTACTTC
len: 15; d_gene: NA; abundance: few; v_gene: TRBV4-1; j_gene: TRBJ1-1; CDR3aa: CASSLAGRANTEAFF; CDR3nt: TGCGCCAGCAGCCTTGCGGGCAGGGCGAACACTGAAGCTTTCTTT
len: 14; d_gene: NA; abundance: many; v_gene: TRBV7-2; j_gene: TRBJ1-6; CDR3aa: CASSSMGEGSPLHF; CDR3nt: TGTGCCAGCAGCTCTATGGGGGAGGGTTCACCCCTCCACTTT
len: 18; d_gene: TRBD1; abundance: few; v_gene: TRBV6-6; j_gene: TRBJ1-5; CDR3aa: CASSYTTLRTGQDQPQHF; CDR3nt: TGTGCCAGCAGTTATACTACTTTGAGGACAGGGCAAGATCAGCCCCAGCATTTT
len: 13; d_gene: NA; abundance: many; v_gene: TRBV11-2; j_gene: TRBJ2-7; CDR3aa: CASSPPFGWEQYF; CDR3nt: TGTGCCAGCAGCCCCCCCTTTGGTTGGGAGCAGTACTTC
len: 16; d_gene: TRBD2; abundance: many; v_gene: TRBV7-2; j_gene: TRBJ2-1; CDR3aa: CASSLLSGGPRDEQFF; CDR3nt: TGTGCCAGCAGCCTTCTTAGCGGGGGTCCCCGCGATGAGCAGTTCTTC
len: 13; d_gene: NA; abundance: many; v_gene: TRBV29-1; j_gene: TRBJ1-6; CDR3aa: CSVSYTANSPLHF; CDR3nt: TGCAGCGTCAGCTACACCGCCAATTCACCCCTCCACTTT
len: 14; d_gene: TRBD1; abundance: many; v_gene: TRBV12-3/TRBV12-4; j_gene: TRBJ2-1; CDR3aa: CASSRDRYYNEQFF; CDR3nt: TGTGCCAGCAGTCGGGACAGGTACTACAATGAGCAGTTCTTC
len: 13; d_gene: TRBD1; abundance: many; v_gene: TRBV7-9; j_gene: TRBJ1-1; CDR3aa: CASSLKGATEAFF; CDR3nt: TGTGCCAGCAGCTTAAAGGGGGCGACTGAAGCTTTCTTT
len: 14; d_gene: NA; abundance: many; v_gene: TRBV6-5; j_gene: TRBJ2-4; CDR3aa: CASSYDRAKNIQYF; CDR3nt: TGTGCCAGCAGTTACGACAGGGCCAAAAACATTCAGTACTTC
len: 16; d_gene: TRBD1; abundance: NA; v_gene: TRBV10-1; j_gene: TRBJ1-1; CDR3aa: CASSNTPGQGETEAFF; CDR3nt: TGCGCCAGCAGTAACACGCCGGGACAGGGAGAGACTGAAGCTTTCTTT
len: 14; d_gene: NA; abundance: many; v_gene: TRBV28; j_gene: TRBJ2-7; CDR3aa: CASSLVGRNYEQYF; CDR3nt: TGTGCCAGCAGTTTGGTAGGGCGAAACTACGAGCAGTACTTC
len: 16; d_gene: TRBD2; abundance: NA; v_gene: TRBV7-2; j_gene: TRBJ2-7; CDR3aa: CASSLDLAGGLDEQYF; CDR3nt: TGTGCCAGCAGCTTAGATCTAGCGGGGGGGCTAGACGAGCAGTACTTC
len: 11; d_gene: NA; abundance: few; v_gene: TRBV5-5; j_gene: TRBJ2-2; CDR3aa: CASSGGGELFF; CDR3nt: TGTGCCAGCAGCGGGGGCGGGGAGCTGTTTTTT
len: 16; d_gene: TRBD1; abundance: many; v_gene: TRBV11-2; j_gene: TRBJ2-1; CDR3aa: CASSQGVGGRHNEQFF; CDR3nt: TGTGCCAGCAGCCAGGGGGTAGGGGGAAGACACAATGAGCAGTTCTTC